This T cell receptor beta chain was obtained from a study of fetal regulatory T cell absence and autoimmunity. TCRdb keeps only in-frame clones here, not all; method: immunoSEQ multiplex PCR. Of 95,000 to 100,000 clones listed, 55% to 75% are singletons. The CDR3 spans 14 residues. Germline CDR1 and CDR2: SGHRS and YFSETQ. With 0 bases removed from V and 4 bases from J, the gap between germline ends came to 10 bases. The sequence derives from a male donor with IPEX syndrome. The rearrangement links TRBV5-1 to TRBJ1-2; D might be TRBD1 (5 bases). The sequencing input was pancreas tissue. CDR3 bases: TGCGCCAGCAGCTTGGACGCGGGGGGCTATGGCTACACCTTC. Its protein is CASSLDAGGYGYTF.